The clone carrying this TCR beta chain occurred once. What it binds is not known. This sample is part of a study of radiation and T cells in renal cell carcinoma. General observations from the study: Top tumor clonotypes rose in blood 2 weeks post-radiation, then contracted.

Time point in this sample: blood 2 weeks post-SBRT. Treatment described: 15 Gy SBRT to primary tumor, nephrectomy 4 weeks later. The patient's renal cell carcinoma had clear cell pathology. The repertoire was sequenced with immunoSEQ multiplex PCR; TCRdb's copy has only in-frame clones and lacks some. The profile shows tens of thousands of clones, approximately 86% of them singletons. Germline CDR1 and CDR2: SGDLS and YYNGEE. The V end lost 0 bases, the J end lost 2 bases, and 5 bases lay between the germline ends. The CDR3 consists of 13 residues. The receptor's source is a woman between 45 and 60 years old with renal cell carcinoma. The source was blood, collected from a patient whose treatment included radiotherapy and nephrectomy. The V gene is TRBV9, the J gene TRBJ1-2; unclear D gene. The DNA for the CDR3 is TGTGCCAGCAGCGTAGTCGAAAACTATGGCTACACCTTC. As protein: CASSVVENYGYTF.